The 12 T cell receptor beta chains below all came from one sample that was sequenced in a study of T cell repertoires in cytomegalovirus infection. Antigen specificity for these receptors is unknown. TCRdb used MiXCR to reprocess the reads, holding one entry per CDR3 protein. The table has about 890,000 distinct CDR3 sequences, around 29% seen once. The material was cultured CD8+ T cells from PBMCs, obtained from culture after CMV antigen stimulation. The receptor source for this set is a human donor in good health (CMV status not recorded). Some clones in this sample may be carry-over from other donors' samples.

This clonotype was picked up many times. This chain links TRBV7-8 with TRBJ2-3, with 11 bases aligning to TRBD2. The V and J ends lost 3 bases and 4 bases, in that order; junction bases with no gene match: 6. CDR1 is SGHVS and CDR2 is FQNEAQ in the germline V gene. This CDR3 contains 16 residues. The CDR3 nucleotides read TGTGCCAGCAGCTTGCTAGCGGGGGGAGTATCAGATACGCAGTATTTT. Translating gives CASSLLAGGVSDTQYF.

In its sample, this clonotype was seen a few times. CDR3 sequence: CASLYPDFGPDTGELFF. The DNA of the CDR3 is TGTGCCAGCCTCTACCCAGATTTTGGTCCGGACACCGGGGAGCTGTTTTTT. The rearrangement joins TRBV6-1 to TRBJ2-2; D uncertain. Trimming left V 8 bases short and J 3 bases short, with 22 bases between. The CDR3 runs 17 residues. CDR1 is MNHNS and CDR2 is SASEGT in the germline V gene.

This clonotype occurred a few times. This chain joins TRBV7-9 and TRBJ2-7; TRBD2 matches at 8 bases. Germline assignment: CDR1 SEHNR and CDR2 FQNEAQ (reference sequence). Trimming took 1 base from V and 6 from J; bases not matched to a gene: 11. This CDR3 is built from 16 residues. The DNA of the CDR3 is TGTGCCAGCAGCTTAGGAGGAGGGCGGGGGGCCGGCGAGCAGTACTTC. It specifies CASSLGGGRGAGEQYF.

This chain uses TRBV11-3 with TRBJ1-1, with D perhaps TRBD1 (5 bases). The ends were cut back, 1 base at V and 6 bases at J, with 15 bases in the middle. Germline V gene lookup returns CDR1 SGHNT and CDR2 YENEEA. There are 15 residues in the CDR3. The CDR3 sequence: CASSLAGQGSAEAFF. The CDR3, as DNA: TGTGCCAGCAGCTTAGCCGGCCAGGGTTCGGCTGAAGCTTTCTTT.

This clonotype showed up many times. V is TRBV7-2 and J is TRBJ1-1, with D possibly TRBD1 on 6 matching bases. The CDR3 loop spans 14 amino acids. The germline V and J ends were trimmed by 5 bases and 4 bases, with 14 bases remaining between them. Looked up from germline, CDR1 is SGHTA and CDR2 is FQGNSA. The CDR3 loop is CASSTQGTGTEAFF. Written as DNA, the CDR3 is TGTGCCAGCAGCACACAGGGAACTGGCACTGAAGCTTTCTTT.

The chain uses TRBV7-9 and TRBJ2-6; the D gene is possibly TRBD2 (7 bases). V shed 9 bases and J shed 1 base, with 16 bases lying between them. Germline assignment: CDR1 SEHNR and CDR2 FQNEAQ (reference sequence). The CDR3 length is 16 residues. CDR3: CASGGGPTSGANVLTF. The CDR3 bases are TGTGCCAGTGGGGGGGGCCCAACGTCTGGGGCCAACGTCCTGACTTTC.

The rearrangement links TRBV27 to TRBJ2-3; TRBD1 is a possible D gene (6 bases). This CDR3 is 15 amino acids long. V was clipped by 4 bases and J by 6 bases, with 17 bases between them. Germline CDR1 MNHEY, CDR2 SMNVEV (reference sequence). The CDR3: CASSSHRDWMDTQYF. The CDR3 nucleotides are TGTGCCAGCAGTTCCCACAGGGATTGGATGGATACGCAGTATTTT.

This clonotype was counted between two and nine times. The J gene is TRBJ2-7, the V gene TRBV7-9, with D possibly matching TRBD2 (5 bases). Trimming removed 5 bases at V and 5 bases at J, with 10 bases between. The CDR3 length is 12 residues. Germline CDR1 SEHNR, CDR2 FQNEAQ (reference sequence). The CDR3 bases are TGTGCCAGCAGCCACTTGAGGGACGAGCAGTACTTC. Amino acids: CASSHLRDEQYF.

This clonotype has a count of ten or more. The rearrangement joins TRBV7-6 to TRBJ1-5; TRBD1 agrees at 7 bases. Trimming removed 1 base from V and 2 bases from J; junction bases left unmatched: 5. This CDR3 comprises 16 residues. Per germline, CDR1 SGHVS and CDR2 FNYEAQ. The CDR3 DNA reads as TGTGCCAGCAGCTTAGGCAGGGGGAATGGCAATCAGCCCCAGCATTTT. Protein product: CASSLGRGNGNQPQHF. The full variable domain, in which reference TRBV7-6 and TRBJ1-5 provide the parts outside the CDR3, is GAGVSQSPRYKVTKRGQDVALRCDPISGHVSLYWYRQALGQGPEFLTYFNYEAQQDKSGLPNDRFSAERPEGSISTLTIQRTEQRDSAMYRCASSLGRGNGNQPQHFGDGTRLSIL.

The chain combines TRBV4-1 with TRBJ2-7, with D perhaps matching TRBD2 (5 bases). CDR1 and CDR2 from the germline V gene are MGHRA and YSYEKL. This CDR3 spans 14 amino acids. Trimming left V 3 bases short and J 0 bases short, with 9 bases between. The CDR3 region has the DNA TGCGCCAGCAGCCAGACCGGGGACTCCTACGAGCAGTACTTC. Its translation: CASSQTGDSYEQYF.

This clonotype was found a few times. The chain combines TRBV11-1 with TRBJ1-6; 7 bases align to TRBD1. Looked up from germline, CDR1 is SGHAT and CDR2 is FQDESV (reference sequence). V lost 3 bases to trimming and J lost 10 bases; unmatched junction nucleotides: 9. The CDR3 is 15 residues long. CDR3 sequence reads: CASSLGQTIRSPLHF. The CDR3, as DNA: TGTGCCAGCAGCTTGGGACAGACCATCAGATCACCCCTCCACTTT. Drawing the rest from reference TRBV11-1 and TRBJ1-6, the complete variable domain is EAEVAQSPRYKITEKSQAVAFWCDPISGHATLYWYRQILGQGPELLVQFQDESVVDDSQLPKDRFSAERLKGVDSTLKIQPAELGDSAMYLCASSLGQTIRSPLHFGNGTRLTVT.

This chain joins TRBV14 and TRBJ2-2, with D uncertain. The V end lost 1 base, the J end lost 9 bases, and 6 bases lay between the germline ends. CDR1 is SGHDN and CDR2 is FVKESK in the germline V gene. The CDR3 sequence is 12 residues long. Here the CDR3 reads CASSQVIRELFF. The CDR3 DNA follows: TGTGCCAGCAGCCAAGTTATCCGGGAGCTGTTTTTT.